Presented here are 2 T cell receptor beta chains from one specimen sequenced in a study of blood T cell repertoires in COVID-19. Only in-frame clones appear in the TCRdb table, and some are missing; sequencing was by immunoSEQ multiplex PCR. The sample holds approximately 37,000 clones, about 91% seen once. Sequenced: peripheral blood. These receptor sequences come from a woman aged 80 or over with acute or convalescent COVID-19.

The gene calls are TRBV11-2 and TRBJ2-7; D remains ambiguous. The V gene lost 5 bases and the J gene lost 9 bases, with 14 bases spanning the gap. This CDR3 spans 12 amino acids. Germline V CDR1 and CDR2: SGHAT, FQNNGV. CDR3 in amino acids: CASSHAESGQYF. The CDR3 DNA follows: TGTGCCAGCAGCCACGCCGAGTCTGGGCAGTACTTC.

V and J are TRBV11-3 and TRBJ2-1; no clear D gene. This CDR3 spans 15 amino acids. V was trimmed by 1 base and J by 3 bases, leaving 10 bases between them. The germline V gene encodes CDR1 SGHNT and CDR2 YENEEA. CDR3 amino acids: CASSLGFENYNEQFF. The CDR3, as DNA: TGTGCCAGCAGCTTAGGGTTTGAGAACTACAATGAGCAGTTCTTC.